Each of the 15 T cell receptor beta chains below was sequenced from the same sample in a study of shared clonotypes between healthy human individuals. Sequencing was performed with immunoSEQ multiplex PCR; in TCRdb, only in-frame clones are kept and a portion is missing. The sample lists 2,500,000 or so clones; 80% to 95% were seen once. The sequencing sample was made of naive CD4+ T cells from PBMCs. Noted subset: CD45RA+ positively selected. The receptor set was obtained from a man between 18 and 29 years old in good health. Some clones in this sample may be carry-over from other donors' samples.

This chain connects TRBV5-6 to TRBJ2-7; D is possibly TRBD1 (6 bases). Trimming removed 2 bases at V and 5 bases at J, with 17 bases between. The CDR3 loop spans 15 amino acids. CDR1 is SGHDT, CDR2 YYEEEE, per germline. Here the CDR3 reads CASSFFGTRSHEQYF. The DNA of the CDR3 is TGTGCCAGCAGCTTTTTCGGGACACGGTCCCACGAGCAGTACTTC.

J is TRBJ1-5 and V is TRBV7-2; D not certain. CDR1 and CDR2 (germline): SGHTA, FQGNSA. There are 15 residues in the CDR3. Trimming pared 3 bases from V and 8 bases from J, leaving 17 bases between. In DNA, the CDR3 is TGTGCCAGCAGCTTTCATCCTGGCCTCGGTGAGCCCCAGCATTTT. This encodes CASSFHPGLGEPQHF.

The chain has TRBV9 and TRBJ1-5; 10 nucleotides line up with TRBD1. Germline V gives CDR1 SGDLS, CDR2 YYNGEE. CDR3 length: 15 amino acids. The V gene end was trimmed by 3 bases and the J gene end by 4 bases; junction bases not matched to a gene: 4. The CDR3 bases are TGTGCCAGCAGCGGCGGGACAGGGGTTAATCAGCCCCAGCATTTT. Protein sequence: CASSGGTGVNQPQHF.

This clone was observed a single time. This chain links TRBV5-8 with TRBJ2-4; D may be TRBD1 (6 bases). The V end was cut by 5 bases, the J end by 12 bases, with 15 bases between. CDR1 is SGHTS, CDR2 YDEGEE, per germline. The CDR3 consists of 12 residues. CDR3 in DNA: TGTGCCAGCAGTTCCCGGACAGCCAGTCAGTACTTC. Its translation is CASSSRTASQYF.

V and J are TRBV5-1 and TRBJ2-1, with D perhaps TRBD1 (5 bases). The V and J ends lost 0 bases and 9 bases respectively, with 13 bases between them. The CDR3 is made up of 14 amino acids. Germline loops: CDR1 SGHRS, CDR2 YFSETQ. The CDR3 DNA follows: TGCGCCAGCAGCTTGGTAGGGGAACCGAGTGAGCAGTTCTTC. Amino acids: CASSLVGEPSEQFF.

This clone appeared a single time. V gene TRBV7-2 combines with J gene TRBJ2-2, with D tentatively TRBD2 (6 bases). Germline V gene data show CDR1 as SGHTA and CDR2 as FQGNSA. V lost 4 bases and J 4 bases, leaving 19 bases between the germline ends. The CDR3 is 17 residues long. CDR3: CASSYLGDERATGELFF. The CDR3 region has the DNA TGTGCCAGCAGCTACCTCGGGGACGAGCGGGCCACCGGGGAGCTGTTTTTT.

The gene calls are TRBV18 and TRBJ2-7; no firm D call. Between the trimmed V and J ends, which lost 3 bases and 6 bases, there was a span of 12 bases. The CDR3 is 13 residues long. Germline V gene sequence: CDR1 KGHSH, CDR2 LQKENI. The CDR3 nucleotides read TGTGCCAGCTCACCTATAAAAGTAGGCGAGCAGTACTTC. It translates to CASSPIKVGEQYF.

The chain joins TRBV6-1 to TRBJ1-6, with D hard to call. This CDR3 comprises 13 residues. The V end was cut by 8 bases, the J end by 0 bases, with 5 bases between. Germline V gene data show CDR1 as MNHNS and CDR2 as SASEGT. CDR3 nucleotide sequence: TGTGCCAGCTTCAGCTCCTATAATTCACCCCTCCACTTT. It codes for CASFSSYNSPLHF.

Worth noting for this clone: The same CDR3 arises from other DNA sequences in this sample as well. The V and J genes are TRBV18 and TRBJ2-5; D gene unclear. The CDR3 sequence is 11 residues long. Trimming removed 5 bases at V and 2 bases at J, with 3 bases between. Germline CDR1 and CDR2: KGHSH and LQKENI. CDR3 residues: CASSSQETQYF. The DNA for the CDR3 is TGTGCCAGCTCATCACAAGAGACCCAGTACTTC.

The chain is built from TRBV27 and TRBJ1-1; the D gene is possibly TRBD1 (5 bases). Deletions cut 6 bases from V and 5 bases from J, with 16 bases between. This CDR3 region has 14 residues. Germline CDR1 is MNHEY and CDR2 is SMNVEV (reference sequence). The CDR3 sequence: CASRDGNRFTEAFF. CDR3 in DNA: TGTGCCAGCAGGGACGGGAACAGGTTTACTGAAGCTTTCTTT.

This chain joins TRBV27 and TRBJ1-1; 7 bases match TRBD1. The CDR3 sequence is 17 residues long. Germline V lookup: CDR1 MNHEY, CDR2 SMNVEV (reference sequence). The ends lost 0 bases at V and 0 bases at J; junction bases unmatched: 7. For the CDR3, the DNA is TGTGCCAGCAGTTTATCTCAGGGGGGTAGATTGAACACTGAAGCTTTCTTT. Its protein product is CASSLSQGGRLNTEAFF.

This clone was counted a few times. The chain carries TRBV6-1 and TRBJ1-5, with D hard to call. CDR1 and CDR2 (germline): MNHNS, SASEGT. V gave up 0 bases and J gave up 0 bases, with 6 bases separating them. The CDR3 has 15 amino acids. CDR3 loop: CASSEAPHSNQPQHF. The DNA for the CDR3 is TGTGCCAGCAGTGAAGCACCCCATAGCAATCAGCCCCAGCATTTT.

The chain recombines TRBV5-5 with TRBJ2-5; D unresolved. V lost 0 bases to trimming and J lost 4 bases, with 10 bases between them. CDR3 length: 14 residues. Germline lookup yields CDR1 SGHKS and CDR2 YYEKEE (reference sequence). The DNA for the CDR3 is TGTGCCAGCAGCTTGGATGCTAGTCGAGAGACCCAGTACTTC. Encoded protein: CASSLDASRETQYF.

This chain links TRBV28 with TRBJ1-1; 7 positions match TRBD1. The V and J ends lost 6 bases and 3 bases, in that order; junction bases with no gene match: 7. Per the germline V gene, CDR1 is MDHEN and CDR2 is SYDVKM. This CDR3 contains 14 residues. This CDR3 reads CASRTGELDTEAFF. Written as DNA, the CDR3 is TGTGCCAGCAGAACAGGGGAATTGGACACTGAAGCTTTCTTT.

The genes are TRBV9 and TRBJ1-3; D is uncertain. The CDR3 is 15 residues long. Germline CDR1 reads SGDLS; CDR2 reads YYNGEE. The V end lost 1 base, the J end lost 2 bases, and 10 bases lay between the germline ends. The DNA for the CDR3 is TGTGCCAGCAGCGTAAGGTATGGTCCTGGAAACACCATATATTTT. It specifies CASSVRYGPGNTIYF.